This entry lists 26 T cell receptor beta chains sequenced from one sample in a study of shared clonotypes between healthy human individuals. Sequencing used immunoSEQ multiplex PCR; TCRdb keeps in-frame clones, though not all of them. The table includes over a million clones, 95% to 99% detected once. The sequenced material came from naive CD4+ T cells sorted from blood. Noted subset: CD45RA+ positively selected. The receptors were gathered from a man aged 25 to 40 in good health.

This rearrangement joins TRBV5-4 to TRBJ2-2; D perhaps matches TRBD2 (5 bases). V was pared by 6 bases and J by 7 bases, with 16 bases between. Germline values: CDR1 SGHNT, CDR2 YYREEE (reference sequence). The CDR3 contains 14 residues. The CDR3 reads CASIARGPGGELFF. The CDR3 DNA reads TGTGCCAGCATCGCTCGAGGGCCCGGCGGGGAGCTGTTTTTT.

The chain uses TRBV10-1 and TRBJ2-2; D remains unclear. CDR1 WNHNN and CDR2 SYGVQD come from the germline V gene (reference sequence). Trimming removed 4 bases at V and 5 bases at J, with 8 bases between. This CDR3 contains 13 residues. The CDR3 sequence is CASSVLSTGELFF. The CDR3 nucleotides read TGCGCCAGCAGTGTCCTCAGTACCGGGGAGCTGTTTTTT.

This chain connects TRBV27 to TRBJ2-6; D uncertain. The germline V and J ends were trimmed by 8 bases and 2 bases, with 13 bases remaining between them. The CDR3 is 15 residues long. The germline gives CDR1 MNHEY, CDR2 SMNVEV (reference sequence). The CDR3 DNA reads as TGTGCCAGCGGCCGATATAAGACTGGGGCCAACGTCCTGACTTTC. It encodes CASGRYKTGANVLTF.

A remark on this clone: Because the CDR3's place on the DNA is in doubt, the DNA is left out and the CDR3 is given as listed by TCRdb. The chain carries TRBV28 and TRBJ1-2; the table's D call, TRBD1, has no DNA check behind it. The CDR3 is 18 residues long, counting both termini. CDR1 MDHEN and CDR2 SYDVKM come from the germline V gene. The CDR3 reads CASSTSGPGTYSNYGYTF.

The rearrangement links TRBV30 to TRBJ2-1, with TRBD2 matching 7 bases. In germline, CDR1 is GTSNPN, CDR2 SVGIG (reference sequence). The CDR3 covers 15 residues. V shed 6 bases, J shed 1 base, and the junction held 9 bases outside the gene matches. The CDR3 region is CACNGGVSSYNEQFF. DNA for the CDR3: TGTGCCTGCAATGGGGGGGTGTCTTCCTACAATGAGCAGTTCTTC.

The V and J genes are TRBV6-5 and TRBJ2-5; TRBD1 matches at 8 bases. Looked up from germline, CDR1 is MNHEY and CDR2 is SVGAGI. The CDR3 spans 16 residues. V lost 0 bases to trimming and J lost 5 bases; unmatched junction nucleotides: 8. The CDR3 DNA reads as TGTGCCAGCAGTTACTCCCGGACAGGGAGAATGGAGACCCAGTACTTC. Its translation is CASSYSRTGRMETQYF.

This clone was detected once. This chain uses TRBV18 with TRBJ1-2; perhaps TRBD1 as D (5 bases). CDR1 is KGHSH, CDR2 LQKENI, per germline. Deletions cut 3 bases from V and 3 bases from J, with 17 bases between. The CDR3 spans 16 residues. The CDR3 sequence: CASSPLQAASHYGYTF. CDR3 DNA: TGTGCCAGCTCACCTCTACAGGCGGCGTCCCACTATGGCTACACCTTC.

The genes are TRBV5-8 and TRBJ1-1, with a possible D match to TRBD1 (6 bases). Trimming pared 5 bases from V and 0 bases from J, leaving 20 bases between. This CDR3 comprises 17 residues. Germline lookup yields CDR1 SGHTS and CDR2 YDEGEE. The CDR3 coding sequence is TGTGCCAGCAGTTTTGGGACAAAAAAACTAATGAACACTGAAGCTTTCTTT. It is translated as CASSFGTKKLMNTEAFF.

The chain carries TRBV2 and TRBJ2-1; D gene unclear. In germline, CDR1 is SNHLY, CDR2 FYNNEI. The CDR3 consists of 10 residues. V was trimmed by 8 bases and J by 9 bases, leaving 8 bases between them. The CDR3 nucleotides read TGTGCCAGCGTGGCGGTTGAGCAGTTCTTC. It specifies CASVAVEQFF.

The chain links TRBV5-1 to TRBJ1-2; D is unclear. Trimming removed 6 bases at V and 1 base at J, with 16 bases between. The CDR3 has 15 amino acids. Germline loops: CDR1 SGHRS, CDR2 YFSETQ. In DNA, the CDR3 is TGCGCCAGCAATCTGGGTCCCGAGCTTAACTATGGCTACACCTTC. Encoded protein: CASNLGPELNYGYTF.

The rearrangement links TRBV28 to TRBJ2-5, with 7 bases aligning to TRBD1. The germline V gene encodes CDR1 MDHEN and CDR2 SYDVKM. CDR3 length equals 14 residues. The V gene end was trimmed by 6 bases and the J gene end by 4 bases; junction bases not matched to a gene: 8. Here the CDR3 DNA reads TGTGCCAGCAGCCGTACAGGGGTGCCAGAGACCCAGTACTTC. Translating it yields CASSRTGVPETQYF.

The chain couples TRBV18 to TRBJ2-3; D perhaps matches TRBD2 (5 bases). The V end lost 3 bases, the J end lost 5 bases, and 15 bases lay between the germline ends. The CDR3 runs to 15 residues. CDR1 is KGHSH and CDR2 is LQKENI in the germline V gene. The CDR3 reads CASSPPAVRGDTQYF. CDR3 DNA sequence: TGTGCCAGCTCACCTCCAGCGGTCCGGGGAGATACGCAGTATTTT.

With regard to this clone: The sample holds other DNA sequences that translate to the same CDR3. V and J are TRBV7-2 and TRBJ2-7; D possibly corresponds to TRBD2 (6 bases). Germline CDR1 SGHTA, CDR2 FQGNSA. The CDR3 covers 14 residues. V was pared by 1 base and J by 0 bases, with 7 bases between. In DNA form, the CDR3 reads TGTGCCAGCAGCTTAGGGCGGGGCTCCTACGAGCAGTACTTC. Protein sequence: CASSLGRGSYEQYF.

The chain employs TRBV11-2 and TRBJ2-7; 9 bases match TRBD1. The CDR3 is 14 amino acids. Germline assignment: CDR1 SGHAT and CDR2 FQNNGV. The junction had 8 bases not matched to a gene; V was cut back by 6 bases and J by 5 bases. The CDR3 DNA reads TGTGCCAGCAGTCGCCGGACAGGGGAGGACGAGCAGTACTTC. Amino acids: CASSRRTGEDEQYF.

The chain recombines TRBV29-1 with TRBJ2-5, with TRBD2 identical over 7 bases. Trimming cost V 5 bases and J 5 bases; bases outside gene matches: 11. The CDR3 extends over 14 amino acids. The V gene's germline CDR1 is SQVTM and CDR2 ANQGSEA. The DNA for the CDR3 is TGCAGCGTTCCGGGACCCCGGGGAGGGGAGACCCAGTACTTC. This codes for CSVPGPRGGETQYF. Full variable domain (outside the CDR3, taken from reference TRBV29-1 and TRBJ2-5): SAVISQKPSRDICQRGTSLTIQCQVDSQVTMMFWYRQQPGQSLTLIATANQGSEATYESGFVIDKFPISRPNLTFSTLTVSNMSPEDSSIYLCSVPGPRGGETQYFGPGTRLLVL.

The rearrangement joins TRBV29-1 to TRBJ1-2, with a weak D call TRBD1 (6 bases). The germline V gene encodes CDR1 SQVTM and CDR2 ANQGSEA. Trimming took off 3 bases at V and 0 bases at J, with 14 bases between the two ends. The length of the CDR3 is 15 residues. The CDR3 DNA follows: TGCAGCGTTGATGGTATGCGGACAGCTAACTATGGCTACACCTTC. Translating gives CSVDGMRTANYGYTF.

This sequence joins TRBV7-2 and TRBJ1-2, with 8 nucleotides matching TRBD1. J gave up 7 bases and V 2 bases, and 12 bases lay outside the gene matches. Germline V lookup: CDR1 SGHTA, CDR2 FQGNSA. This CDR3 comprises 16 residues. The DNA for the CDR3 is TGTGCCAGCAGCTTAAGCCAGGGGGCGATGTTCAGTGGCTACACCTTC. This sequence encodes CASSLSQGAMFSGYTF.

The rearrangement links TRBV7-9 to TRBJ2-7; D call uncertain. This CDR3 region has 13 residues. The V end lost 5 bases, the J end lost 0 bases, and 8 bases lay between the germline ends. The germline V gene has CDR1 SEHNR and CDR2 FQNEAQ (reference sequence). The CDR3 DNA follows: TGTGCCAGCAGCCGGCAAAGCTCCTACGAGCAGTACTTC. This encodes CASSRQSSYEQYF.

The chain employs TRBV6-5 and TRBJ2-3; D assignment may be TRBD1 or TRBD2 (5 bases each). The CDR3 runs 16 residues. Germline values: CDR1 MNHEY, CDR2 SVGAGI. Trimming pared 4 bases from V and 4 bases from J, leaving 18 bases between. The CDR3 loop is CASSFQVWGSSDTQYF. The CDR3 region has the DNA TGTGCCAGCAGTTTCCAGGTGTGGGGGAGTTCAGATACGCAGTATTTT.

This sequence joins TRBV10-2 and TRBJ2-1; 7 bases line up with TRBD1. J was trimmed by 9 bases and V by 7 bases; bases with no gene match: 3. Germline V CDR1 and CDR2: WSHSY, SAAADI. The CDR3 runs to 11 residues. The CDR3 DNA follows: TGCGCCAGCAAACAGGGGCCTGAGCAGTTCTTC. Its protein is CASKQGPEQFF.

The chain has TRBV9 and TRBJ2-1, with 10 bases matching TRBD2. The CDR3 runs 17 residues. The V gene end was trimmed by 4 bases and the J gene end by 6 bases; junction bases not matched to a gene: 13. CDR1 and CDR2 from the germline V gene are SGDLS and YYNGEE. The CDR3 nucleotides read TGTGCCAGCAGCACGCGAGCGGGAGGGTTCATCTTCAATGAGCAGTTCTTC. Amino acids: CASSTRAGGFIFNEQFF.

This clone was counted between two and nine times. This sample includes further DNA sequences coding for the same CDR3. V gene TRBV2 combines with J gene TRBJ2-7; 7 nucleotides line up with TRBD1. The CDR3 loop spans 12 amino acids. Per the germline V gene, CDR1 is SNHLY and CDR2 is FYNNEI. V gave up 4 bases and J gave up 4 bases; unmatched junction bases: 1. CDR3 nucleotides: TGTGCCAGCAGTGGGGACAGTTACGAGCAGTACTTC. Translation gives CASSGDSYEQYF.

This clone was seen only once. The rearrangement joins TRBV29-1 to TRBJ2-3, with D hard to call. This CDR3 is built from 13 residues. Germline V gene sequence: CDR1 SQVTM, CDR2 ANQGSEA. Trimming removed 4 bases at V and 6 bases at J, with 14 bases between. CDR3 sequence: CSVVTGPSDTQYF. The CDR3 region has the DNA TGCAGCGTTGTGACCGGTCCTTCGGATACGCAGTATTTT.

The rearrangement uses TRBV27 and TRBJ1-3; no firm D call. Looked up from germline, CDR1 is MNHEY and CDR2 is SMNVEV (reference sequence). Trimming removed 6 bases from V and 0 bases from J, with 6 bases in between. The CDR3 has 13 residues. The CDR3 is CASRPSSGNTIYF. The DNA of the CDR3 is TGTGCCAGCAGACCCTCCTCTGGAAACACCATATATTTT.

Regarding this clone: Distinct nucleotide sequences in the sample also encode this CDR3. The J gene is TRBJ2-5, the V gene TRBV7-9, with D unclear. From germline, CDR1 is SEHNR and CDR2 FQNEAQ (reference sequence). The CDR3 sequence is 11 residues long. V shed 4 bases and J shed 5 bases, with 5 bases lying between them. Here the CDR3 reads CASSSAETQYF. DNA of the CDR3: TGTGCCAGCAGCTCTGCGGAGACCCAGTACTTC.

This chain joins TRBV6-5 and TRBJ1-3; D is perhaps TRBD1 (5 bases). Germline V CDR1 and CDR2: MNHEY, SVGAGI. Trimming removed 5 bases at V and 8 bases at J, with 7 bases between. CDR3 size: 11 residues. The CDR3 coding sequence is TGTGCCAGCAGTCAAGGGGACACCATATATTTT. Translated, it gives CASSQGDTIYF.